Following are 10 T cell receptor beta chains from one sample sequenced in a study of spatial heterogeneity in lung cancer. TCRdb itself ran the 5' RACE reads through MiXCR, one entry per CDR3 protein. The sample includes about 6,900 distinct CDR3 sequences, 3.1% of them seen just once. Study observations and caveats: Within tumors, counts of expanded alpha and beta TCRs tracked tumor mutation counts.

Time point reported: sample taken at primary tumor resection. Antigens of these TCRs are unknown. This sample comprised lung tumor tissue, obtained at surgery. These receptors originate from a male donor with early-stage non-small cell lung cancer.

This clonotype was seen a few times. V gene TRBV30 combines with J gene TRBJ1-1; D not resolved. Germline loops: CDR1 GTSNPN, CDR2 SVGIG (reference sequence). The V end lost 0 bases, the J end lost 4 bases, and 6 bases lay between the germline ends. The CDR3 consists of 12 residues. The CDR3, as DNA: TGTGCCTGGAGTGTTTGTGGCACTGAAGCTTTCTTT. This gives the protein CAWSVCGTEAFF.

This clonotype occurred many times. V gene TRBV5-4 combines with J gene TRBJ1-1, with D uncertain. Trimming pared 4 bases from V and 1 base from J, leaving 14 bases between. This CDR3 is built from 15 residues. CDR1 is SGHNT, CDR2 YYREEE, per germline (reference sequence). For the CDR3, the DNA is TGTGCCAGCAGCCCTCTCGGGGTTACGAACACTGAAGCTTTCTTT. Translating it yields CASSPLGVTNTEAFF.

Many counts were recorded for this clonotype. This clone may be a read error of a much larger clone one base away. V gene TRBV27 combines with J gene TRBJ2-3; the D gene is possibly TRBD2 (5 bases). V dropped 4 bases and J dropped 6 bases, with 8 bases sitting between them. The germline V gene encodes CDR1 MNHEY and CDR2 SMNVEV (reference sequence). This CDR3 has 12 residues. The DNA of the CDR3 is TGTGCCAGCAGTTGCCGCGGGGATACGCAGTATTTT. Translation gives CASSCRGDTQYF.

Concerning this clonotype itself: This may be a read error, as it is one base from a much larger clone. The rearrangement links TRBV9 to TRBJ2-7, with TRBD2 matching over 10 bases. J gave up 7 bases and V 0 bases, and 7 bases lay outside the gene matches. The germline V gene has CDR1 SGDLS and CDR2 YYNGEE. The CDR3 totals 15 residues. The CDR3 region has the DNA TGTGCCAGCAGCGTAGGCGGACGAGCGGGAGGGGAGCAGTACTTC. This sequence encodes CASSVGGRAGGEQYF.

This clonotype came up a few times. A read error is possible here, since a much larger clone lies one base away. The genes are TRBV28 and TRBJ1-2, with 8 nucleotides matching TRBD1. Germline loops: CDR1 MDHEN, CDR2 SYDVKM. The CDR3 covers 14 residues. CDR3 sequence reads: CASSPPGGGRGYNF. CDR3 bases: TGTGCCAGCAGTCCTCCAGGGGGCGGACGGGGCTACAACTTC.

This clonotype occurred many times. CDR3 region: CASSLGSPNEKLFF. CDR3 DNA sequence: TGTGCCAGCAGCCTGGGGTCACCTAATGAAAAACTGTTTTTT. The chain joins TRBV27 to TRBJ1-4; D gene ambiguous. The CDR3 spans 14 residues. From germline, CDR1 is MNHEY and CDR2 SMNVEV (reference sequence). Trimming pared 6 bases from V and 3 bases from J, leaving 11 bases between.

CDR3 nucleotides: TGTGCCAGCAGTCTAAGAGGGGCAACTAATGAAAAACTGTTTTTT. This translates into CASSLRGATNEKLFF. The V call is TRBV12-3 or TRBV12-4, the J call TRBJ1-4, with a tentative D call TRBD1 (5 bases). The CDR3 is made up of 15 amino acids. The V end lost 5 bases, the J end lost 0 bases, and 10 bases lay between the germline ends.

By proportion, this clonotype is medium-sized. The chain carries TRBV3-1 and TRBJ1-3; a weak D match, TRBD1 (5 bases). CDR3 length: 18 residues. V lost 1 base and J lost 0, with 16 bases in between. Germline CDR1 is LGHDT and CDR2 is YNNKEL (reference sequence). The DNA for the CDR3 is TGTGCCAGCAGCCAAGTTAGGACATCTCTAATCTCTGGAAACACCATATATTTT. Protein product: CASSQVRTSLISGNTIYF.

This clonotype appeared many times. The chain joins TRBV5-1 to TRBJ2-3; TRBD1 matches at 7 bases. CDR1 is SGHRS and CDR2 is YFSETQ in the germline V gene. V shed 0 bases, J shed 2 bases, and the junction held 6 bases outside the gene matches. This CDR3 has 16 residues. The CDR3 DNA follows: TGCGCCAGCAGCTTGGTAAGGGGGCATGCCACAGATACGCAGTATTTT. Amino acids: CASSLVRGHATDTQYF.

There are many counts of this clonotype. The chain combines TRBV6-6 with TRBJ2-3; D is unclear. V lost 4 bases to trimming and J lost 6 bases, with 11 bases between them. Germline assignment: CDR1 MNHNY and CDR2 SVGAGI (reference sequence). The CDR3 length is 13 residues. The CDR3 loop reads CASSFKREDTQYF. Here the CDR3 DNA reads TGTGCCAGCAGTTTCAAGAGAGAGGATACGCAGTATTTT.